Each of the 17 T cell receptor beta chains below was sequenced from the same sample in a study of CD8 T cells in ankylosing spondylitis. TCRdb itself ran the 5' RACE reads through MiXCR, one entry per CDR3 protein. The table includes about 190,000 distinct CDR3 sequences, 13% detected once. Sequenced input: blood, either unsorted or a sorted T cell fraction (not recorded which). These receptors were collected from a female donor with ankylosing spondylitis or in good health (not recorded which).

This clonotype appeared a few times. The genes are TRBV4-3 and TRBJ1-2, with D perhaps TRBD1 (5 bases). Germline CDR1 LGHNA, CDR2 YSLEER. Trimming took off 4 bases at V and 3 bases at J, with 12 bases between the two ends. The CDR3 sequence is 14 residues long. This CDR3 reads CASSRGVGDYGYTF. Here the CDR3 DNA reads TGCGCCAGCAGCCGGGGGGTAGGGGACTATGGCTACACCTTC.

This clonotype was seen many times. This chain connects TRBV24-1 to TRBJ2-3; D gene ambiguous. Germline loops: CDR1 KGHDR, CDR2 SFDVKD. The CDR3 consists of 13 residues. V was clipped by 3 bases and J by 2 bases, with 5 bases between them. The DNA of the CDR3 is TGTGCCACCAGTGATCGACTCACAGATACGCAGTATTTT. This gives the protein CATSDRLTDTQYF.

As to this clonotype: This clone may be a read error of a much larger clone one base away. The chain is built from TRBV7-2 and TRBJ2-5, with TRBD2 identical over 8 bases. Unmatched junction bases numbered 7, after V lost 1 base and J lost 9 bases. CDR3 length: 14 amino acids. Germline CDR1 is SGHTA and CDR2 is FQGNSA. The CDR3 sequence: CASSLGTSREPQYF. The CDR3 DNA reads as TGTGCCAGCAGCTTAGGGACTAGCCGGGAGCCCCAGTACTTC.

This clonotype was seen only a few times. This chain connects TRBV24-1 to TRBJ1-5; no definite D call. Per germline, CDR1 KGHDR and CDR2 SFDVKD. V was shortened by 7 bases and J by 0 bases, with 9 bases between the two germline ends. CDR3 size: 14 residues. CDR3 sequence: CATSSGSSNQPQHF. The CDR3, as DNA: TGTGCCACCAGCTCGGGTTCTAGCAATCAGCCCCAGCATTTT.

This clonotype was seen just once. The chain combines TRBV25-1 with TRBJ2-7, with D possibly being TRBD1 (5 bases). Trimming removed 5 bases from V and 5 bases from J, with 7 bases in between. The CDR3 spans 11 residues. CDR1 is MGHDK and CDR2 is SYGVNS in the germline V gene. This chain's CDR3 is CASSKTDEQYF. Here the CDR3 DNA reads TGTGCCAGCAGTAAGACAGACGAGCAGTACTTC.

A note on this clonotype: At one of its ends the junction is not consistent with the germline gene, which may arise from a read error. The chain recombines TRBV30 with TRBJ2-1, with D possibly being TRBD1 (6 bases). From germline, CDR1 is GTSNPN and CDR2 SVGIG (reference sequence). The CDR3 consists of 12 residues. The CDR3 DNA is TGTGCCTGGAGGGACCCCCCCAGAGGGGGATTCTTT. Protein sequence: CAWRDPPRGGFF.

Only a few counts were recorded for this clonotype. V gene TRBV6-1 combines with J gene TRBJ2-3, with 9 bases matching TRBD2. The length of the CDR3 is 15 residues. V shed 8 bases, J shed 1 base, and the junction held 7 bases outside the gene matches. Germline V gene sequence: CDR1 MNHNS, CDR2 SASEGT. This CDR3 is CASGLAGTGTDTQYF. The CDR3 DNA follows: TGTGCCAGCGGGCTAGCGGGAACGGGCACAGATACGCAGTATTTT.

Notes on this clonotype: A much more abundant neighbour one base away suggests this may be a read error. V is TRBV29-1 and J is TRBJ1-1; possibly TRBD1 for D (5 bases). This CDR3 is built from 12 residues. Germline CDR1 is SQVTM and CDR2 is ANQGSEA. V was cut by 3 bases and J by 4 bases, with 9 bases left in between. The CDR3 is CSVDGTSTEAFF. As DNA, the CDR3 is TGCAGCGTTGACGGGACGAGCACTGAAGCTTTCTTT.

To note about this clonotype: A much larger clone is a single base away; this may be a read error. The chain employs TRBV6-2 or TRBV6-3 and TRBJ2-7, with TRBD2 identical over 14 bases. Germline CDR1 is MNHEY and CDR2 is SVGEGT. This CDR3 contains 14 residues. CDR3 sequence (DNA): TGTACCAGCAGACTAGCGGGAGGGAGCGACGAGCAGTACTTC. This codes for CTSRLAGGSDEQYF.

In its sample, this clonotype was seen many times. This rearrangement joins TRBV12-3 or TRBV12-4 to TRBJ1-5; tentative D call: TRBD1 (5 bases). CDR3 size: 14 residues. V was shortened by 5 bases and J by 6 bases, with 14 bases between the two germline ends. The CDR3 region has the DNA TGTGCCAGCAGTCCCGTCCAGGGACTTCAGCCCCAGCATTTT. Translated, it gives CASSPVQGLQPQHF.

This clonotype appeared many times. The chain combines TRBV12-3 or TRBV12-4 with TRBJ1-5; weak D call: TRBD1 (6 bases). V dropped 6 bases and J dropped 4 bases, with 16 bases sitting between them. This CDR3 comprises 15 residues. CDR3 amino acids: CASSWGPGENQPQHF. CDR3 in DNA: TGTGCCAGCAGCTGGGGGCCAGGGGAAAATCAGCCCCAGCATTTT.

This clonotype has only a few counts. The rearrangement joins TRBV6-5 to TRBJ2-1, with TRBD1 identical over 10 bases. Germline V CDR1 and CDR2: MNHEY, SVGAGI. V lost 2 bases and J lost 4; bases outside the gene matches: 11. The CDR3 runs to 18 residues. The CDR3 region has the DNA TGTGCCAGCAGTTACGCCGGGACAGGGGTCCTATCATACAATGAGCAGTTCTTC. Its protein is CASSYAGTGVLSYNEQFF.

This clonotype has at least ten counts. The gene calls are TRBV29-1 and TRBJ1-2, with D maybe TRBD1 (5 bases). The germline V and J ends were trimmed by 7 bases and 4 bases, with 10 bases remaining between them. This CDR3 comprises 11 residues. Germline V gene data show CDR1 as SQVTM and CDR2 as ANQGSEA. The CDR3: CSGEDSYGYTF. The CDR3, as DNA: TGCAGCGGGGAAGACAGCTATGGCTACACCTTC.

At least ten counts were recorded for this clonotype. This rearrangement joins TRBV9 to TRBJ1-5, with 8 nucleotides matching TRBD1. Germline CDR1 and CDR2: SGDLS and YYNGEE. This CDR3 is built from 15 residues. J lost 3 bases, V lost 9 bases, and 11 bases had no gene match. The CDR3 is CAKETGTGLNQPQHF. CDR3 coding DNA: TGTGCCAAAGAGACCGGGACAGGCCTCAATCAGCCCCAGCATTTT.

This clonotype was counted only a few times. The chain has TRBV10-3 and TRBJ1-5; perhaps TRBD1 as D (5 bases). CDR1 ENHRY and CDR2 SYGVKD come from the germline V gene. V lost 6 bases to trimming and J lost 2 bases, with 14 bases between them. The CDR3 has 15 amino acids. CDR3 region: CAIRDDSLGNQPQHF. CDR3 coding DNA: TGTGCCATCAGGGACGACAGTCTTGGCAATCAGCCCCAGCATTTT.

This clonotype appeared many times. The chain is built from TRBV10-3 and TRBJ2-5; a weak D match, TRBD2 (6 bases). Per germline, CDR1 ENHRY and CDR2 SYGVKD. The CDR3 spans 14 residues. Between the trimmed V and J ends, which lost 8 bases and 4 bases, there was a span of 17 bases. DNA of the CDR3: TGTGCCATCGGGATAACGGTGGGGGGAGAGACCCAGTACTTC. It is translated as CAIGITVGGETQYF.

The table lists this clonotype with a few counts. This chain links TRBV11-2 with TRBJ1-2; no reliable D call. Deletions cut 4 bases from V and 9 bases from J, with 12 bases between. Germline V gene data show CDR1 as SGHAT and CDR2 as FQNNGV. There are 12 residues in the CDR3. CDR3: CASSSELLSYTF. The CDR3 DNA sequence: TGTGCCAGCAGCTCTGAACTACTCAGCTACACCTTC.